Below are 27 T cell receptor beta chains sequenced from a single sample in a study of cytomegalovirus exposure and HLA in healthy donors. The study ran its PCR with 60 Vbeta and 13 Jbeta primers. Here immunoSEQ multiplex PCR was the method, and the copy in TCRdb shows in-frame clones only, minus some. This sample yields some 150,000 clones, of which around 72% are seen a single time; approximately 4% belongs to the top ten. The sample consisted of PBMCs. These receptors were collected from a man aged 45-65 years in good health and CMV-seropositive.

This clone was observed a handful of times. The V gene is TRBV7-3, the J gene TRBJ1-2; D may be TRBD1 (6 bases). The CDR3 sequence is 13 residues long. From germline, CDR1 is SGHTA and CDR2 FQGTGA. V dropped 5 bases and J dropped 5 bases, with 12 bases sitting between them. The CDR3 is CASSPGVDYGYTF. DNA for the CDR3: TGTGCCAGCAGCCCAGGGGTGGATTATGGCTACACCTTC.

Concerning this clone itself: One end of the junction varies from germline; a read error may be responsible. The chain carries TRBV6-1 and TRBJ2-3; the match to TRBD2 covers 12 bases. This CDR3 is built from 14 residues. CDR1 and CDR2 (germline): MNHNS, SASEGT. The CDR3 region has the DNA TGTGCCAGCACCCCGTCCGGGACTAGCGGGCGAGGGAATTTT. It yields the protein CASTPSGTSGRGNF.

V is TRBV4-3 and J is TRBJ2-7, with TRBD1 as a possible D gene (6 bases). Trimming removed 0 bases from V and 3 bases from J, with 12 bases in between. Germline values: CDR1 LGHNA, CDR2 YSLEER. The CDR3 loop spans 15 amino acids. The CDR3 coding sequence is TGCGCCAGCAGCCAAGAACCAGGGGCCCACTACGAGCAGTACTTC. It codes for CASSQEPGAHYEQYF.

This clone was seen a few times. The chain joins TRBV5-1 to TRBJ2-3; TRBD1 matches 9 bases. V gave up 0 bases and J gave up 6 bases; unmatched junction bases: 5. CDR1 is SGHRS and CDR2 is YFSETQ in the germline V gene. The CDR3 covers 15 residues. The CDR3, as DNA: TGCGCCAGCAGCTTGGATGGGACAGGGAGGGATACGCAGTATTTT. This codes for CASSLDGTGRDTQYF.

The chain uses TRBV7-3 and TRBJ2-5; possibly TRBD1 for D (6 bases). This CDR3 comprises 16 residues. The ends were cut back, 5 bases at V and 5 bases at J, with 21 bases in the middle. Germline values: CDR1 SGHTA, CDR2 FQGTGA. The CDR3 sequence is CASSQGNRVERETQYF. The CDR3 DNA sequence: TGTGCCAGCAGCCAGGGGAACAGGGTAGAGAGGGAGACCCAGTACTTC.

The chain employs TRBV4-1 and TRBJ2-1, with 7 bases lining up with TRBD1. V shed 1 base and J 9 bases; nucleotides not matched to a gene: 3. This CDR3 comprises 13 residues. Germline lookup yields CDR1 MGHRA and CDR2 YSYEKL. The CDR3 DNA reads TGCGCCAGCAGCCAAGTCGACAGGGCTGAGCAGTTCTTC. This encodes CASSQVDRAEQFF.

This clone came up once. V and J are TRBV7-2 and TRBJ2-5; 13 bases align to TRBD2. The germline V gene has CDR1 SGHTA and CDR2 FQGNSA. The CDR3 sequence is 19 residues long. The V segment lost 4 bases and the J segment 5 bases; nucleotides outside the gene matches: 16. This CDR3 reads CASSSRKETSGRPPETQYF. As DNA, the CDR3 is TGTGCCAGCAGCTCGCGAAAAGAGACTAGCGGGAGGCCCCCGGAGACCCAGTACTTC.

The table lists this clone with a count of one. V is TRBV5-1 and J is TRBJ2-3; D possibly corresponds to TRBD2 (5 bases). CDR1 is SGHRS and CDR2 is YFSETQ in the germline V gene. This CDR3 spans 19 amino acids. Trimming took 4 bases from V and 2 from J, leaving 26 bases between them. CDR3 residues: CASSPGTRATLANTDTQYF. The CDR3, as DNA: TGCGCCAGCAGCCCCGGCACTAGGGCAACTCTCGCCAACACAGATACGCAGTATTTT.

This sequence joins TRBV19 and TRBJ2-5, with 8 bases fitting TRBD2. The J segment lost 6 bases and the V segment lost 6 bases, leaving 6 bases of the junction unmatched. The CDR3 is 13 amino acids. CDR1 is LNHDA, CDR2 SQIVND, per germline (reference sequence). CDR3 amino acids: CASRGLEVKTQYF. CDR3 nucleotide sequence: TGTGCCAGTAGGGGACTAGAGGTAAAGACCCAGTACTTC.

The gene calls are TRBV29-1 and TRBJ2-3; D uncertain. The CDR3 contains 13 residues. Germline V gene sequence: CDR1 SQVTM, CDR2 ANQGSEA. The V end was cut by 4 bases, the J end by 2 bases, with 10 bases between. This chain's CDR3 is CSVGGLNTDTQYF. The CDR3 DNA sequence: TGCAGCGTTGGAGGCCTTAACACAGATACGCAGTATTTT.

The rearrangement links TRBV6-5 to TRBJ1-5; D is ambiguous. Per the germline V gene, CDR1 is MNHEY and CDR2 is SVGAGI. The CDR3 is 15 amino acids. V lost 6 bases to trimming and J lost 0 bases, with 12 bases between them. The CDR3 nucleotides are TGTGCCAGCAGGGCGGACTCCTATAGCAATCAGCCCCAGCATTTT. Its translation is CASRADSYSNQPQHF.

This clone was seen more than once but under ten times. This chain connects TRBV14 to TRBJ1-2; D remains ambiguous. The germline V gene encodes CDR1 SGHDN and CDR2 FVKESK. CDR3 size: 13 residues. V was pared by 5 bases and J by 4 bases, with 11 bases between. CDR3 bases: TGTGCCAGCAGCGCAGCGGACGCCTATGGCTACACCTTC. Protein: CASSAADAYGYTF.

The genes are TRBV7-9 and TRBJ1-5; 7 bases fit TRBD1. The CDR3 is 14 amino acids. The V gene end was trimmed by 5 bases and the J gene end by 4 bases; junction bases not matched to a gene: 5. CDR1 and CDR2 from the germline V gene are SEHNR and FQNEAQ (reference sequence). Here the CDR3 reads CASSGTASNQPQHF. The DNA for the CDR3 is TGTGCCAGCAGCGGGACAGCCTCTAATCAGCCCCAGCATTTT.

This rearrangement joins TRBV9 to TRBJ2-7; 10 positions agree with TRBD2. Per the germline V gene, CDR1 is SGDLS and CDR2 is YYNGEE. V shed 0 bases, J shed 3 bases, and the junction held 6 bases outside the gene matches. CDR3 size: 16 residues. CDR3 region: CASSVGTSGGGYEQYF. In nucleotides, the CDR3 is TGTGCCAGCAGCGTAGGGACTAGCGGAGGAGGCTACGAGCAGTACTTC.

V is TRBV28 and J is TRBJ2-1; 10 bases fit TRBD2. V trimming: 8 bases; J trimming: 7 bases; junction bases outside the gene matches: 8. The CDR3 sequence is 14 residues long. Germline V gene sequence: CDR1 MDHEN, CDR2 SYDVKM. The CDR3 sequence: CASRAGGVRNEQFF. In DNA form, the CDR3 reads TGTGCCAGCCGAGCGGGAGGGGTTAGGAATGAGCAGTTCTTC.

V and J are TRBV9 and TRBJ1-2; 7 bases map to TRBD1. J was trimmed by 5 bases and V by 2 bases; bases with no gene match: 6. Germline values: CDR1 SGDLS, CDR2 YYNGEE. This CDR3 has 14 amino acids. CDR3 amino acids: CASSVGTDSYGYTF. The CDR3 nucleotides are TGTGCCAGCAGCGTGGGGACAGACTCATATGGCTACACCTTC.

This rearrangement joins TRBV11-3 to TRBJ1-2; D is ambiguous. The CDR3 runs 12 residues. CDR1 and CDR2 (germline): SGHNT, YENEEA. Deletions cut 0 bases from V and 6 bases from J, with 5 bases between. The CDR3 DNA follows: TGTGCCAGCAGCTTAGATACGGATGGCTACACCTTC. Its protein product is CASSLDTDGYTF.

The V call is TRBV4-1, the J call TRBJ2-2; D is perhaps TRBD1 (6 bases). CDR3 length equals 16 residues. Germline V gives CDR1 MGHRA, CDR2 YSYEKL. V was shortened by 6 bases and J by 4 bases, with 18 bases between the two germline ends. CDR3: CASRHPGTPLTGELFF. The CDR3 region has the DNA TGCGCCAGCAGGCACCCCGGGACACCCCTCACCGGGGAGCTGTTTTTT.

V is TRBV10-2 and J is TRBJ2-3, with 9 bases identical to TRBD2. Germline loops: CDR1 WSHSY, CDR2 SAAADI. J was trimmed by 0 bases and V by 4 bases; bases with no gene match: 2. This CDR3 contains 15 residues. The CDR3 loop reads CASSGLAVSTDTQYF. CDR3 DNA sequence: TGCGCCAGCAGTGGACTAGCGGTTAGCACAGATACGCAGTATTTT.

The chain joins TRBV7-9 to TRBJ1-1; D call uncertain. Germline CDR1 is SEHNR and CDR2 is FQNEAQ (reference sequence). The CDR3 sequence is 13 residues long. Trimming stripped 3 bases from V and 1 base from J, with 6 bases between. CDR3 sequence reads: CASSFSENTEAFF. The CDR3 nucleotides are TGTGCCAGCAGCTTTTCAGAGAACACTGAAGCTTTCTTT.

The V and J genes are TRBV4-1 and TRBJ2-1; TRBD2 is a possible D gene (6 bases). Germline V lookup: CDR1 MGHRA, CDR2 YSYEKL. The CDR3 contains 16 residues. Trimming shortened V by 0 bases and J by 1 base, and 10 bases separated the two germline ends. The DNA of the CDR3 is TGCGCCAGCAGCCAAGAAAGGCGGGGTTCCTACAATGAGCAGTTCTTC. This gives the protein CASSQERRGSYNEQFF.

V and J are TRBV5-1 and TRBJ2-1, with TRBD2 identical over 9 bases. Germline CDR1 SGHRS, CDR2 YFSETQ. CDR3 length: 16 amino acids. Losses at the gene ends were 2 bases for V and 5 bases for J; bases not matched to a gene: 8. The CDR3 DNA is TGCGCCAGCAGCTTTGGAGGGGGACTAGCCAACAATGAGCAGTTCTTC. Amino acid sequence: CASSFGGGLANNEQFF.

This chain connects TRBV5-6 to TRBJ1-3; no firm D call. In germline, CDR1 is SGHDT, CDR2 YYEEEE. Between the trimmed V and J ends, which lost 2 bases and 0 bases, there was a span of 15 bases. This CDR3 contains 17 residues. This chain's CDR3 is CASSFSTARASGNTIYF. As DNA, the CDR3 is TGTGCCAGCAGCTTTTCGACTGCTAGAGCCTCTGGAAACACCATATATTTT.

In the case of this clone: This may come from a read error, since a much larger clone is one base off. CDR3 loop: CASTYGRGTEAFF. The CDR3 nucleotides are TGTGCCAGCACCTATGGGAGGGGCACTGAAGCTTTCTTT. The rearrangement uses TRBV7-9 and TRBJ1-1; the D gene is possibly TRBD1 (5 bases). The CDR3 totals 13 residues. From germline, CDR1 is SEHNR and CDR2 FQNEAQ (reference sequence). V lost 7 bases and J lost 4, with 13 bases in between.

This chain uses TRBV7-2 with TRBJ2-7; 9 nucleotides line up with TRBD1. The CDR3 contains 15 residues. With V trimmed by 5 bases and J by 1 base, 6 bases remained unmatched. The germline V gene encodes CDR1 SGHTA and CDR2 FQGNSA. This chain's CDR3 is CASSVPGTGSYEQYF. CDR3 nucleotide sequence: TGTGCCAGCAGCGTGCCCGGGACAGGGTCCTACGAGCAGTACTTC.

CDR3 bases: TGTGCCACCAGCAGAGGAACCGAGAGGCAGCCCCAGCATTTT. Translation gives CATSRGTERQPQHF. The chain carries TRBV15 and TRBJ1-5; D not resolved. The CDR3 runs to 14 residues. V gave up 1 base and J gave up 7 bases, with 11 bases separating them. Germline V gene sequence: CDR1 LNHNV, CDR2 YYDKDF (reference sequence).

This chain links TRBV5-1 with TRBJ1-1; 9 bases align to TRBD1. Trimming removed 2 bases from V and 2 bases from J; junction bases left unmatched: 7. Germline values: CDR1 SGHRS, CDR2 YFSETQ. The CDR3 spans 16 residues. The CDR3 bases are TGCGCCAGCAGCTTCACAGGGGGCGATACAAACACTGAAGCTTTCTTT. This translates into CASSFTGGDTNTEAFF.